This passage covers 30 T cell receptor beta chains from one sample sequenced in a study of blood T cell repertoires in COVID-19. Assay: immunoSEQ multiplex PCR; the TCRdb copy retains only in-frame clones and omits some. This sample yields about 300,000 clones, of which around 87% are seen a single time; about 1.2% belongs to the top ten. The sample taken for sequencing was peripheral blood. The origin of the receptors is a man between 70 and 80 years old with acute or convalescent COVID-19.

The CDR3 spells CSVRTGTTDTQYF. In DNA form, the CDR3 reads TGCAGCGTCAGGACAGGGACCACAGATACGCAGTATTTT. The chain carries TRBV29-1 and TRBJ2-3, with 8 bases fitting TRBD1. Losses at the gene ends were 6 bases for V and 2 bases for J; bases not matched to a gene: 4. The CDR3 loop spans 13 amino acids. The germline CDR1 and CDR2 sequences are SQVTM and ANQGSEA.

The chain joins TRBV2 to TRBJ1-5; 8 nucleotides agree with TRBD1. The germline V gene has CDR1 SNHLY and CDR2 FYNNEI. The J segment lost 4 bases and the V segment lost 8 bases, leaving 1 base of the junction unmatched. CDR3 length equals 12 residues. The CDR3 region is CASRQGNQPQHF. CDR3 bases: TGTGCCAGCCGACAGGGGAATCAGCCCCAGCATTTT. The entire variable domain, with the rest obtained from reference TRBV2 and TRBJ1-5, is as follows: EPEVTQTPSHQVTQMGQEVILRCVPISNHLYFYWYRQILGQKVEFLVSFYNNEISEKSEIFDDQFSVERPDGSNFTLKIRSTKLEDSAMYFCASRQGNQPQHFGDGTRLSIL.

The chain links TRBV9 to TRBJ1-4; D gene unclear. The CDR3 length is 15 residues. Trimming cost V 0 bases and J 3 bases, with 9 bases left between them. In germline, CDR1 is SGDLS, CDR2 YYNGEE. CDR3 nucleotides: TGTGCCAGCAGCGTAGGGCACCAGGCTAATGAAAAACTGTTTTTT. It specifies CASSVGHQANEKLFF.

The CDR3 nucleotides are TGTGCCAGCAGCTTAGAAGGACAGGGGAATGGCTACACCTTC. As protein: CASSLEGQGNGYTF. The V gene is TRBV7-2, the J gene TRBJ1-2, with 9 bases that match TRBD1. The CDR3 is made up of 14 amino acids. The V and J ends lost 1 base and 6 bases, in that order; junction bases with no gene match: 3. Germline CDR1 and CDR2: SGHTA and FQGNSA.

This chain links TRBV3-1 (or the pseudogene TRBV3-2) with TRBJ1-2, with D tentatively TRBD1 (5 bases). The CDR3 loop spans 14 amino acids. Per the germline V gene, CDR1 is LGHDT and CDR2 is YNNKEL (reference sequence). V lost 4 bases to trimming and J lost 4 bases, with 13 bases between them. The CDR3 DNA reads TGTGCCAGCAGCCCCTCTGGGGGGAGCTATGGCTACACCTTC. As protein: CASSPSGGSYGYTF.

This clone was recorded only once. This sequence joins TRBV4-2 and TRBJ2-5, with 8 bases lining up with TRBD2. CDR1 is LGHNA, CDR2 YNFKEQ, per germline. The CDR3 sequence is 14 residues long. Unmatched junction bases numbered 6, after V lost 4 bases and J lost 5 bases. CDR3 bases: TGTGCCAGCAGCCCGCGGGGGGACGTGGAGACCCAGTACTTC. Its protein product is CASSPRGDVETQYF.

The chain combines TRBV11-3 with TRBJ2-1; D is possibly TRBD2 (5 bases). V lost 1 base, J lost 6 bases, and 13 bases lay in between. The germline CDR1 and CDR2 sequences are SGHNT and YENEEA. There are 15 residues in the CDR3. The CDR3, as DNA: TGTGCCAGCAGCTTAGGGGCCTTAGGAGGCAATGAGCAGTTCTTC. Its protein product is CASSLGALGGNEQFF.

In this sample, this clone turned up once. V usage is TRBV6-5 and J usage is TRBJ1-1, with D unclear. This CDR3 has 12 amino acids. V lost 5 bases to trimming and J lost 5 bases, with 9 bases between them. Germline CDR1 is MNHEY and CDR2 is SVGAGI. CDR3 nucleotide sequence: TGTGCCAGCAGTAAGCCGAGTACTGAAGCTTTCTTT. Protein sequence: CASSKPSTEAFF.

The chain is built from TRBV6-2 or TRBV6-3 and TRBJ2-1; 10 bases are a match to TRBD2. With V trimmed by 4 bases and J by 9 bases, 6 bases remained unmatched. CDR1 is MNHEY and CDR2 is SVGEGT in the germline V gene. This CDR3 comprises 14 residues. CDR3 amino acids: CASSSPSGRGEQFF. The CDR3 nucleotides read TGTGCCAGCAGTTCCCCTAGCGGGAGAGGTGAGCAGTTCTTC.

The chain uses TRBV7-2 and TRBJ2-3; tentative D call: TRBD2 (7 bases). The CDR3 extends over 16 amino acids. Per the germline V gene, CDR1 is SGHTA and CDR2 is FQGNSA. Trimming shortened V by 3 bases and J by 0 bases, and 13 bases separated the two germline ends. The CDR3 sequence is CASSFNGGPSTDTQYF. CDR3 nucleotides: TGTGCCAGCAGCTTTAACGGGGGGCCAAGCACAGATACGCAGTATTTT. Combining the CDR3 with reference TRBV7-2 and TRBJ2-3 gives the whole variable domain GAGVSQSPSNKVTEKGKDVELRCDPISGHTALYWYRQSLGQGLEFLIYFQGNSAPDKSGLPSDRFSAERTGGSVSTLTIQRTQQEDSAVYLCASSFNGGPSTDTQYFGPGTRLTVL.

Only one count was recorded for this clone. The chain combines TRBV10-3 with TRBJ1-1; 7 bases fit TRBD1. Germline CDR1 and CDR2: ENHRY and SYGVKD. V trimming: 4 bases; J trimming: 4 bases; junction bases outside the gene matches: 6. There are 14 residues in the CDR3. The chain's CDR3 is CAISGAGGFTEAFF. The CDR3 DNA reads as TGTGCCATCAGTGGGGCAGGGGGATTCACTGAAGCTTTCTTT.

The chain is built from TRBV2 and TRBJ1-2, with unresolved D. This CDR3 region has 12 residues. CDR1 is SNHLY and CDR2 is FYNNEI in the germline V gene. Trimming took 6 bases from V and 4 from J, leaving 9 bases between them. The chain's CDR3 is CASRTGGYGYTF. The CDR3 DNA follows: TGTGCCAGCAGGACGGGTGGCTATGGCTACACCTTC.

The gene calls are TRBV16 and TRBJ2-2, with D possibly being TRBD1 (5 bases). The CDR3 covers 16 residues. Germline V gene lookup returns CDR1 KGHSY and CDR2 FQNENV. Trimming stripped 3 bases from V and 4 bases from J, with 15 bases between. The CDR3 protein is CASSHRPGLSTGELFF. CDR3 sequence (DNA): TGTGCCAGCAGCCACCGCCCAGGGTTAAGCACCGGGGAGCTGTTTTTT.

The chain combines TRBV4-1 with TRBJ2-3, with 10 bases aligning to TRBD2. Looked up from germline, CDR1 is MGHRA and CDR2 is YSYEKL. The CDR3 has 15 residues. The trim removed 4 bases at V and 2 bases at J, leaving 3 bases unmatched. CDR3 nucleotides: TGCGCCAGCAGCCGGGGACTAGCGAACACAGATACGCAGTATTTT. This codes for CASSRGLANTDTQYF.

This chain uses TRBV28 with TRBJ1-4, with TRBD1 matching 11 bases. This CDR3 region has 14 residues. J gave up 12 bases and V 2 bases, and 5 bases lay outside the gene matches. Germline V gives CDR1 MDHEN, CDR2 SYDVKM. The CDR3 bases are TGTGCCAGCAGTTTAGCCGGACAGGGGGCTCAACTGTTTTTT. Translated: CASSLAGQGAQLFF.

This chain connects TRBV5-5 to TRBJ1-3; D remains unclear. CDR1 is SGHKS, CDR2 YYEKEE, per germline (reference sequence). V lost 7 bases and J 4 bases, leaving 15 bases between the germline ends. The CDR3 runs to 14 residues. The CDR3 spells CASSRGLTGNTIYF. CDR3 sequence (DNA): TGTGCCAGCTCCCGAGGGTTAACGGGAAACACCATATATTTT.

The chain combines TRBV5-4 with TRBJ2-5; D is perhaps TRBD2 (7 bases). V was pared by 4 bases and J by 6 bases, with 19 bases between. Germline assignment: CDR1 SGHNT and CDR2 YYREEE (reference sequence). This CDR3 spans 15 amino acids. CDR3 loop: CASSPAGGRGQTQYF. CDR3 nucleotides: TGTGCCAGCAGCCCCGCCGGGGGGCGGGGTCAGACCCAGTACTTC.

This chain connects TRBV19 to TRBJ2-7, with D unclear. The CDR3 runs 14 residues. Trimming shortened V by 4 bases and J by 6 bases, and 16 bases separated the two germline ends. Per germline, CDR1 LNHDA and CDR2 SQIVND (reference sequence). DNA of the CDR3: TGTGCCAGTAGTACCCAGACCCAGCCGGGCGAGCAGTACTTC. Protein product: CASSTQTQPGEQYF.

The chain joins TRBV9 to TRBJ2-3, with 15 nucleotides matching TRBD2. V was pared by 0 bases and J by 6 bases, with 5 bases of the junction left unmatched. The CDR3 has 17 residues. Germline lookup yields CDR1 SGDLS and CDR2 YYNGEE. The CDR3 DNA follows: TGTGCCAGCAGCGTAGGGACTAGCGGGGGGGCCCAGGATACGCAGTATTTT. It yields the protein CASSVGTSGGAQDTQYF.

A single count supports this clone. The chain recombines TRBV19 with TRBJ1-4, with D possibly TRBD1 on 6 matching bases. Trimming took 8 bases from V and 8 from J, leaving 12 bases between them. CDR1 is LNHDA, CDR2 SQIVND, per germline (reference sequence). The CDR3 totals 12 residues. The CDR3 loop is CASGQGLEKLFF. The CDR3 nucleotides are TGTGCCAGTGGGCAGGGGCTGGAAAAACTGTTTTTT.

This chain links TRBV28 with TRBJ1-2; D is uncertain. Trimming took 7 bases from V and 11 from J, leaving 23 bases between them. This CDR3 is 14 amino acids long. CDR1 and CDR2 (germline): MDHEN, SYDVKM. The CDR3 sequence: CASKVAMGLRVYTF. The CDR3, as DNA: TGTGCCAGCAAGGTAGCGATGGGCCTCCGGGTGTACACCTTC.

This clone was seen a single time. The J gene is TRBJ2-1, the V gene TRBV10-3; 12 nucleotides align to TRBD2. Germline V gene lookup returns CDR1 ENHRY and CDR2 SYGVKD. The CDR3 is 15 residues long. Trimming at V came to 5 bases and at J to 4 bases, leaving 3 bases not matched to a gene. CDR3 nucleotides: TGTGCCATCAGTATACTAGCGGGAGGATACAATGAGCAGTTCTTC. Its translation is CAISILAGGYNEQFF.

This rearrangement joins TRBV6-1 to TRBJ1-5; 12 nucleotides match TRBD1. With 4 bases clipped from V and 8 bases from J, the junction kept 12 bases outside the gene matches. This CDR3 has 17 amino acids. CDR1 is MNHNS, CDR2 SASEGT, per germline. CDR3 region: CASSAGTGGAFLEPQHF. The CDR3 coding sequence is TGTGCCAGCAGTGCCGGGACAGGGGGCGCCTTTTTAGAGCCCCAGCATTTT.

This clone was detected only once. The J gene is TRBJ1-5, the V gene TRBV28; D unresolved. The CDR3 length is 13 residues. Germline V lookup: CDR1 MDHEN, CDR2 SYDVKM. V was clipped by 3 bases and J by 7 bases, with 10 bases between them. In DNA form, the CDR3 reads TGTGCCAGCAGTTTTCGCGTGAGCCAGCCCCAGCATTTT. Protein product: CASSFRVSQPQHF.

This clone was observed a handful of times. The rearrangement uses TRBV7-2 and TRBJ1-2; D is uncertain. V was trimmed by 1 base and J by 2 bases, leaving 11 bases between them. The CDR3 is 15 amino acids. Looked up from germline, CDR1 is SGHTA and CDR2 is FQGNSA. CDR3 residues: CASSLGIGENYGYTF. The CDR3 nucleotides are TGTGCCAGCAGCTTAGGGATCGGGGAAAACTATGGCTACACCTTC.

The V call is TRBV28, the J call TRBJ2-1, with TRBD2 matching 13 bases. The CDR3 is made up of 22 amino acids. The V gene end was trimmed by 0 bases and the J gene end by 0 bases; junction bases not matched to a gene: 14. Germline CDR1 is MDHEN and CDR2 is SYDVKM. The CDR3 region is CASSLWYRDGLAGAPSYNEQFF. DNA of the CDR3: TGTGCCAGCAGTTTATGGTACCGGGACGGACTAGCGGGGGCCCCCTCCTACAATGAGCAGTTCTTC.

The CDR3 DNA is TGCGCCAGCAGCCAAGATTACCTGACTCGTGGGGAGCTGTTTTTT. It codes for CASSQDYLTRGELFF. The chain carries TRBV4-3 and TRBJ2-2; no reliable D call. The CDR3 covers 15 residues. CDR1 and CDR2 from the germline V gene are LGHNA and YSLEER. V lost 0 bases, J lost 8 bases, and 13 bases lay in between.

This clone occurred a few times. V gene TRBV28 combines with J gene TRBJ1-2; 7 positions match TRBD1. The CDR3 runs to 13 residues. The germline CDR1 and CDR2 sequences are MDHEN and SYDVKM. J gave up 2 bases and V 6 bases, and 3 bases lay outside the gene matches. CDR3 nucleotide sequence: TGTGCCAGCAGCCAGGGACAGAACTATGGCTACACCTTC. It codes for CASSQGQNYGYTF.

Points on this clone: An end of the junction differs from the germline gene, which may be a read error. The gene calls are TRBV12-3 or TRBV12-4 and TRBJ2-7; 7 bases are a match to TRBD1. The CDR3 is 12 residues long. The CDR3 DNA reads as TGTGCCAGCAGCCCGGACGGGACAGCTCGACACTTC. It yields the protein CASSPDGTARHF.

J is TRBJ1-1 and V is TRBV7-8; D is ambiguous. CDR3 length equals 11 residues. V was pared by 5 bases and J by 7 bases, with 8 bases between. Germline V gene data show CDR1 as SGHVS and CDR2 as FQNEAQ. The CDR3 DNA reads TGTGCCAGCAGCCTCCCTCTTGAAGCTTTCTTT. Translating gives CASSLPLEAFF. The full variable domain, in which reference TRBV7-8 and TRBJ1-1 provide the parts outside the CDR3, is GAGVSQSPRYKVAKRGQDVALRCDPISGHVSLFWYQQALGQGPEFLTYFQNEAQLDKSGLPSDRFFAERPEGSVSTLKIQRTQQEDSAVYLCASSLPLEAFFGQGTRLTVV.